This T cell receptor beta chain was observed in a study of blood T cells in healthy people across ages. Next came a second PCR, run for roughly 6 to 11 cycles, which used a sample-barcoded 5' primer along with a J-beta primer mix. Tags on each cDNA molecule came from a template-switch adaptor with 12 random nucleotides. TCRdb used MiXCR to reprocess the 5' RACE reads, holding one entry per CDR3 protein. This table holds around 1.1 million distinct CDR3 sequences, around two fifths found once. This CDR3 contains 12 residues. V trimming: 7 bases; J trimming: 1 base; junction bases outside the gene matches: 0. Per the germline V gene, CDR1 is MGHDK and CDR2 is SYGVNS. Study observations and caveats: While age rose, TCR beta diversity per million T cells dropped in a roughly linear way. The study could not conclusively compare naive and antigen-experienced cells, given its unsorted PBMCs.

This clonotype was recorded a few times. Antigen unknown. This chain links TRBV25-1 with TRBJ1-1; 7 nucleotides align to TRBD1. The specimen was blood. This receptor was obtained from a man aged 18-30 years in good health. The CDR3 bases are TGTGCCAGCAAGGGGGCGAACACTGAAGCTTTCTTT. Residues: CASKGANTEAFF.